The source of this T cell receptor beta chain is a study of T cells in Graves' hyperthyroidism and ophthalmopathy. Study observations and caveats: In blood, most of the thyroid clonotypes expanded above 0.001 were also present.

Remarks on this clonotype: No antigen is known for it.

The CDR3 runs to 15 residues. The germline V and J ends were trimmed by 0 bases and 6 bases, with 15 bases remaining between them. In germline, CDR1 is SGHRS, CDR2 YFSETQ. The investigators amplified TCR beta CDR3 regions from RNA transcripts. An initial round of RT-PCR targeting the TCR CDR3 relied on the HTBI primer set. TCRdb processed the multiplex PCR reads anew with MiXCR; each CDR3 protein has one entry. The top ten clones hold 15% to 20% of a sample with 450,000 to 700,000 distinct CDR3 sequences, about 43% of them seen once. Sequences were obtained from peripheral blood or thyroid tissue (not recorded which). The V gene is TRBV5-1, the J gene TRBJ2-5; D perhaps matches TRBD1 (5 bases). This TCR derives from an adult woman with Graves' disease, either hyperthyroidism or ophthalmopathy (not recorded which). CDR3 residues: CASSLGGRQEQTQYF. CDR3 nucleotide sequence: TGCGCCAGCAGCTTGGGGGGCAGGCAGGAGCAGACCCAGTACTTC.